Given below is one T cell receptor (beta chain) in context. Its target is unknown. The data stem from a study of a mutant IDH1 vaccine in newly diagnosed glioma. Across the whole study: First vaccine doses came 4-6 weeks after radiotherapy alone, or with temozolomide cycles. Patients' prior therapy spanned radiotherapy, temozolomide, or both; most underwent both.

Time point here: week 47, end of study. A single vaccine dose contained 300 ug of mutant IDH1 20-mer peptide, and topical imiquimod was used with it. Eight vaccinations reached patients in weeks 1, 3, 5, 7, 11, 15, 19 and 23. Germline V lookup: CDR1 LGHNA, CDR2 YNFKEQ. Trimming left V 1 base short and J 0 bases short, with 13 bases between. CDR3 length: 16 residues. Findings and limits, study-wide: Alterations occurring in top peripheral T cell clonotypes seemed unrelated to pseudoprogression.

TCRdb keeps only in-frame clones here, not all; method: immunoSEQ multiplex PCR. Counted here are roughly 38,000 clones, 70% to 85% occurring once; the ten biggest clones make up 18%. The genes are TRBV4-2 and TRBJ2-7; unclear D gene. Here the sequenced sample was PBMCs, taken from a glioma patient whose treatment included an IDH1 peptide vaccine. The sequence was collected from a man aged 18 to 29 with glioma. Some clones in this sample may be carry-over from other donors' samples. The CDR3 sequence is CASSQVTNWASYEQYF. The DNA for the CDR3 is TGTGCCAGCAGCCAAGTCACAAACTGGGCCTCCTACGAGCAGTACTTC.